This T cell receptor beta chain originates from a study of shared clonotypes between healthy human individuals. Profiled with immunoSEQ multiplex PCR; TCRdb holds only in-frame clones, not every one. The table lists about 600,000 clones, roughly 98% of them singletons. The sample holds one count of this clone. CD45RO-negative, CCR7-positively selected cells formed the naive CD8 fraction, excluding terminally differentiated effector memory CD45RA+ cells. The sequence came from a man aged 30 to 45 in good health. The sequenced material came from naive CD8+ T cells sorted from blood.

Here the CDR3 reads CASSLPTKDRTAWKDTQYF. The CDR3 bases are TGTGCCAGCAGCTTACCGACTAAGGACAGAACCGCATGGAAAGATACGCAGTATTTT. This chain connects TRBV7-8 to TRBJ2-3, with D possibly TRBD1 on 6 matching bases. V was clipped by 2 bases and J by 5 bases, with 26 bases between them. This CDR3 contains 19 residues. Germline loops: CDR1 SGHVS, CDR2 FQNEAQ. Variable domain in full (rest from reference TRBV7-8 and TRBJ2-3): GAGVSQSPRYKVAKRGQDVALRCDPISGHVSLFWYQQALGQGPEFLTYFQNEAQLDKSGLPSDRFFAERPEGSVSTLKIQRTQQEDSAVYLCASSLPTKDRTAWKDTQYFGPGTRLTVL.